The T cell receptor beta chain described here comes from a study of T cell responses to AZD1222 COVID-19 vaccine. As regards this clone: Its specificity is unknown.

The data were produced by immunoSEQ multiplex PCR, yet TCRdb's version contains in-frame clones alone and is incomplete. The table lists about 120,000 clones, about 90% of them singletons. Whole-study results and caveats: Among AZD1222 vaccinees, only six were seropositive at baseline. Clonal diversity may have been underestimated in mostly white British donors.

The CDR3 covers 13 residues. Per germline, CDR1 MNHEY and CDR2 SVGAGI. The V gene lost 2 bases and the J gene lost 3 bases, with 8 bases spanning the gap. This chain joins TRBV6-5 and TRBJ2-7; no firm D call. Source: peripheral blood, taken on day 0 of AZD1222 vaccination. The receptor's source is an adult in good health. The CDR3 sequence is CASSYHSLYEQYF. CDR3 DNA sequence: TGTGCCAGCAGTTACCACAGCCTCTACGAGCAGTACTTC.